This T cell receptor (beta chain) was obtained from a study of blood T cells in healthy people across ages. Using a J-beta primer mix together with a sample-barcoded 5' primer, a second PCR was run for roughly 6 to 11 cycles. TCRdb re-called the 5' RACE reads with MiXCR, one entry per CDR3 protein. The profile covers about a million distinct CDR3 sequences, with more than 30% appearing a single time and over 10% taken by the ten largest. Whenever a sample was processed, at least 7 million PBMCs were isolated. Specimen: blood. The source of this sequence is a man aged 18 to 35 in good health.

The CDR3 DNA follows: TGTGCCATTCTGCTCAGGGAAAACTATGGCTACACCTTC. Translating gives CAILLRENYGYTF. The rearrangement links TRBV12-3 or TRBV12-4 to TRBJ1-2, with a weak D call TRBD1 (5 bases). The CDR3 is made up of 13 amino acids. The germline V and J ends were trimmed by 10 bases and 2 bases, with 14 bases remaining between them.